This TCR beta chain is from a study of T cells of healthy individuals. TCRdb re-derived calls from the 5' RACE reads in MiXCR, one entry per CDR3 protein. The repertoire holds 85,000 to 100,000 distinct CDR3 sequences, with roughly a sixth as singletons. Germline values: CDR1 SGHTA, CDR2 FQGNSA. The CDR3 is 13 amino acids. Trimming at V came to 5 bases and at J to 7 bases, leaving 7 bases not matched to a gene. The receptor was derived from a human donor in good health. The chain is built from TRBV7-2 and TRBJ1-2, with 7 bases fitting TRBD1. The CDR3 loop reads CASSRTGLSGYTF. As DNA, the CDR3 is TGTGCCAGCAGCCGGACAGGCCTGTCTGGCTACACCTTC.